This T cell receptor (beta chain) came from a study of T cells in women clearing cervical HPV infection. For the study at large: Case blood drawn at lesion detection; control blood after infection cleared.

A note on this clone: The antigen is undetermined. The read ends 3 residues shy of where the CDR3 ends; the end is completed using the germline J gene.

Study-level results: T-cell numbers per sample were unknown and may explain richness differences. Repertoire richness, not evenness, was significantly elevated in CIN3+ cases versus controls. Richness plus V gene abundances separated cases from controls with AUC 0.65 to 0.85.

The repertoire was sequenced with immunoSEQ multiplex PCR; TCRdb's copy has only in-frame clones and lacks some. This table lists 20,000 to 25,000 clones. The junction had 5 bases not matched to a gene; V was cut back by 5 bases and J by 0 bases. Germline CDR1 is SGHDT and CDR2 is YYEEEE. The CDR3 loop spans 14 amino acids. The receptor's source is a woman aged 18 to 75 with a cervical HPV16 infection that either progressed to CIN3+ or cleared (not recorded which). Sequenced sample: blood buffy coat. This sequence joins TRBV5-6 and TRBJ2-7, with 7 bases identical to TRBD1. The CDR3 region is CASSETGRSYEQYF. Incomplete CDR3 DNA: TGTGCCAGCAGTGAGACAGGGCGCTCCTACGAG.